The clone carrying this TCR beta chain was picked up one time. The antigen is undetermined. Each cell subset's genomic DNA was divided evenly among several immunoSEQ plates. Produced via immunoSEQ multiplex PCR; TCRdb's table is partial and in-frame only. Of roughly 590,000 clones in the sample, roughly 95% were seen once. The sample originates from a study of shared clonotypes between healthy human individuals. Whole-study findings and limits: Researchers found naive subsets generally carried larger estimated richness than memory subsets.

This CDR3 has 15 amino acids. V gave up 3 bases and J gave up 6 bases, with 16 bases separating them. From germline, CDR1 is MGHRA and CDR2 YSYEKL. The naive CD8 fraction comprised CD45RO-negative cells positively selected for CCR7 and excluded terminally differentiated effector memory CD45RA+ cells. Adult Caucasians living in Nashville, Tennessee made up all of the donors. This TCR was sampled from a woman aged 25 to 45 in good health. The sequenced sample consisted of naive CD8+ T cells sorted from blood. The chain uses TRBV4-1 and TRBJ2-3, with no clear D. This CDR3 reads CASSQGPSPRDTQYF. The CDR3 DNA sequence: TGCGCCAGCAGCCAGGGCCCCTCTCCCAGGGATACGCAGTATTTT.